The 15 T cell receptor beta chains presented below share a single source sample, sequenced in a study of shared clonotypes between healthy human individuals. Profiling relied on immunoSEQ multiplex PCR, and the TCRdb table lists in-frame clones only, not all of them. The data contain some 500,000 clones, 90% to 96% of them singletons. Source material: naive CD4+ T cells sorted from blood. Described subset: CD45RA+ positively selected. All receptors come from a woman in her twenties or thirties in good health.

The chain joins TRBV7-2 to TRBJ2-5, with a possible D match to TRBD2 (5 bases). The last part of the DNA fits TRBJ2-7 better; the J call may be wrong. The CDR3 extends over 14 amino acids. Germline CDR1 is SGHTA and CDR2 is FQGNSA. The CDR3: CASSLGLPTYEQYF. CDR3 sequence (DNA): TGTGCCAGCAGCTTAGGACTACCCACCTACGAGCAGTACTTC.

The V call is TRBV25-1, the J call TRBJ2-1; 9 bases map to TRBD2. CDR3 length: 13 residues. In germline, CDR1 is MGHDK, CDR2 SYGVNS. J was trimmed by 7 bases and V by 5 bases; bases with no gene match: 3. The CDR3 region is CASSRAGGNEQFF. DNA of the CDR3: TGTGCCAGCAGTAGGGCGGGAGGGAATGAGCAGTTCTTC.

This chain links TRBV27 with TRBJ2-3, with 13 bases identical to TRBD2. The V segment lost 5 bases and the J segment 7 bases; nucleotides outside the gene matches: 9. The length of the CDR3 is 16 residues. Looked up from germline, CDR1 is MNHEY and CDR2 is SMNVEV (reference sequence). This CDR3 reads CASSPQLAGGPYTQYF. DNA of the CDR3: TGTGCCAGCAGTCCCCAACTAGCGGGAGGGCCGTATACGCAGTATTTT.

The chain uses TRBV9 and TRBJ1-3; perhaps TRBD1 as D (6 bases). Per germline, CDR1 SGDLS and CDR2 YYNGEE. The CDR3 is made up of 15 amino acids. Trimming shortened V by 0 bases and J by 5 bases, and 12 bases separated the two germline ends. Here the CDR3 reads CASSVGGPERNTIYF. The CDR3, as DNA: TGTGCCAGCAGCGTAGGGGGGCCAGAAAGAAACACCATATATTTT.

This clone was observed a single time. The identical CDR3 is also encoded by other nucleotide sequences in the sample. The chain employs TRBV28 and TRBJ2-7; the match to TRBD1 covers 8 bases. Germline loops: CDR1 MDHEN, CDR2 SYDVKM. With 4 bases clipped from V and 2 bases from J, the junction kept 1 base outside the gene matches. The CDR3 has 13 amino acids. The CDR3 loop is CASSSGGPYEQYF. The CDR3, as DNA: TGTGCCAGCAGTTCAGGGGGCCCCTACGAGCAGTACTTC.

CDR3 amino acids: CASGADQLGEQFF. As DNA, the CDR3 is TGTGCCAGCGGGGCTGATCAGCTCGGTGAGCAGTTCTTC. The chain is built from TRBV19 and TRBJ2-1, with D possibly being TRBD1 or TRBD2 (5 bases each). Trimming pared 9 bases from V and 9 bases from J, leaving 18 bases between. Germline V gene lookup returns CDR1 LNHDA and CDR2 SQIVND (reference sequence). The CDR3 is 13 residues long.

The J gene is TRBJ2-7, the V gene TRBV29-1, with D possibly being TRBD1 (7 bases). This CDR3 is 12 amino acids long. In germline, CDR1 is SQVTM, CDR2 ANQGSEA. V lost 5 bases and J 6 bases, leaving 14 bases between the germline ends. The CDR3 DNA follows: TGCAGCGTTTCGGGGGACAGCGGCGAGCAGTACTTC. This sequence encodes CSVSGDSGEQYF.

The genes are TRBV6-5 and TRBJ1-2; 7 bases agree with TRBD1. Trimming removed 0 bases from V and 6 bases from J; junction bases left unmatched: 7. The CDR3 contains 15 residues. Germline V gene lookup returns CDR1 MNHEY and CDR2 SVGAGI. The CDR3 coding sequence is TGTGCCAGCAGTTACTCCAGGACAGGAGTGGATGGCTACACCTTC. Its protein product is CASSYSRTGVDGYTF.

V usage is TRBV6-4 and J usage is TRBJ2-3, with 7 nucleotides matching TRBD2. Trimming at V came to 8 bases and at J to 4 bases, leaving 21 bases not matched to a gene. Looked up from germline, CDR1 is MRHNA and CDR2 is SNTAGT. This CDR3 is built from 18 residues. This CDR3 reads CASSGLSREMGLSDTQYF. DNA of the CDR3: TGTGCCAGCTCTGGACTATCGCGGGAGATGGGCTTGTCAGATACGCAGTATTTT.

V gene TRBV7-2 combines with J gene TRBJ2-7; possibly TRBD2 for D (6 bases). V was trimmed by 1 base and J by 2 bases, leaving 18 bases between them. This CDR3 has 17 residues. Germline values: CDR1 SGHTA, CDR2 FQGNSA. The chain's CDR3 is CASSLVFQIGSTYEQYF. The DNA of the CDR3 is TGTGCCAGCAGCTTAGTTTTCCAAATCGGGAGTACCTACGAGCAGTACTTC.

CDR3 region: CASSLSGYSEKLFF. The CDR3 DNA reads TGTGCCAGCAGCTTATCCGGGTATAGTGAAAAACTGTTTTTT. V is TRBV5-4 and J is TRBJ1-4; D is uncertain. Germline V CDR1 and CDR2: SGHNT, YYREEE (reference sequence). V gave up 2 bases and J gave up 7 bases, with 12 bases separating them. The CDR3 covers 14 residues.

The V and J genes are TRBV6-1 and TRBJ2-7; D gene uncertain. CDR1 and CDR2 from the germline V gene are MNHNS and SASEGT. Trimming removed 2 bases at V and 4 bases at J, with 18 bases between. The CDR3 loop spans 16 amino acids. The CDR3 nucleotides read TGTGCCAGCAGTGAAATGACACCACTTACAAATTACGAGCAGTACTTC. Encoded protein: CASSEMTPLTNYEQYF.

The V call is TRBV19, the J call TRBJ1-3, with 7 nucleotides matching TRBD1. The V and J ends lost 9 bases and 6 bases, in that order; junction bases with no gene match: 11. CDR3 length: 14 amino acids. Germline loops: CDR1 LNHDA, CDR2 SQIVND (reference sequence). The CDR3 protein is CASQITGTENTIYF. In DNA, the CDR3 is TGTGCCAGCCAAATCACCGGGACAGAAAACACCATATATTTT.

This clone was counted a single time. The V gene is TRBV2, the J gene TRBJ1-2; no clear D. The CDR3 has 13 amino acids. With 4 bases removed from V and 0 bases from J, the gap between germline ends came to 6 bases. The germline V gene encodes CDR1 SNHLY and CDR2 FYNNEI. This CDR3 is CASSGIANYGYTF. The CDR3 bases are TGTGCCAGCAGTGGGATAGCTAACTATGGCTACACCTTC.

The V gene is TRBV6-1, the J gene TRBJ2-7; perhaps TRBD2 as D (5 bases). The V and J ends lost 11 bases and 2 bases respectively, with 16 bases between them. Germline V gene sequence: CDR1 MNHNS, CDR2 SASEGT. This CDR3 comprises 13 residues. The CDR3 DNA follows: TGTGCCTCCAGCGAGGGTCGGACCTACGAGCAGTACTTC. Its protein product is CASSEGRTYEQYF.